A selection of T cell receptor beta chains follows, all from one sample in a study of beta chain features in type 1 diabetes. Here immunoSEQ multiplex PCR was the method, and the copy in TCRdb shows in-frame clones only, minus some. Here the sample spans tens of thousands of clones, approximately 50% being singletons. The sample consisted of central memory CD4+ T cells from blood. All receptors derive from a man aged 30-40 years with type 1 diabetes. Each CDR3 is given with its conserved first and last residue. The D gene is left open where the match is weak. Clone size is stated in some rows and not others, as once, few, many or a class when expanded.

v_call	clone_size	d_call	j_call	cdr3_aa	cdr3_nt
TRBV19	NA	NA	TRBJ1-2	CASRSYGYTF	TGTGCCAGTAGGAGCTATGGCTACACCTTC
TRBV19	NA	TRBD1	TRBJ1-2	CASTPRDREAYGYTF	TGTGCCAGTACCCCCCGGGACAGGGAGGCCTATGGCTACACCTTC
TRBV27	few	NA	TRBJ1-2	CASSLAGDGYTF	TGTGCCAGCAGTTTAGCGGGTGATGGCTACACCTTC
TRBV5-1	NA	TRBD1	TRBJ1-1	CASSLQGALGTEAFF	TGCGCCAGCAGCTTACAGGGGGCACTAGGCACTGAAGCTTTCTTT
TRBV5-1	NA	NA	TRBJ2-7	CASSFRDPSVNEQYF	TGCGCCAGCAGCTTCCGGGATCCGAGTGTCAACGAGCAGTACTTC
TRBV4-2	few	TRBD2	TRBJ2-1	CASSQVGAGAEYNEQFF	TGTGCCAGCAGCCAAGTTGGAGCGGGAGCGGAGTACAATGAGCAGTTCTTC
TRBV5-4	NA	TRBD2	TRBJ2-3	CASSLAGTKNTQYF	TGTGCCAGCAGCCTCGCCGGGACTAAAAATACGCAGTATTTT
TRBV11-2	NA	NA	TRBJ2-5	CASSEQETQYF	TGTGCCAGCAGCGAGCAAGAGACCCAGTACTTC
TRBV7-2	NA	TRBD1	TRBJ1-5	CASSLGTGGTNQPQHF	TGTGCCAGCAGCTTAGGGACAGGGGGTACTAATCAGCCCCAGCATTTT
TRBV2	NA	TRBD2	TRBJ2-3	CASRILAGGGDTQYF	TGTGCCAGCAGGATCCTAGCGGGGGGCGGAGATACGCAGTATTTT
TRBV5-6	NA	TRBD2	TRBJ2-7	CASSLRLACYEQYF	TGTGCCAGCAGCTTGAGACTAGCGTGCTACGAGCAGTACTTC
TRBV23-1	NA	NA	TRBJ2-1	CASSTRDIYNEQFF	TGCGCCAGCAGTACCCGGGACATATACAATGAGCAGTTCTTC
TRBV5-6	NA	NA	TRBJ1-5	CASSTWTVRNQPQHF	TGTGCCAGCAGCACTTGGACAGTTCGAAATCAGCCCCAGCATTTT
TRBV6-5	NA	NA	TRBJ2-7	CASSYRGDSYEQYF	TGTGCCAGCAGTTACCGCGGCGACTCCTACGAGCAGTACTTC
TRBV2	few	NA	TRBJ2-1	CASSRDSAGGSDEQFF	TGTGCCAGCAGCCGAGACTCAGCGGGCGGTTCAGATGAGCAGTTCTTC
TRBV9	NA	TRBD2	TRBJ2-3	CASSVAGSGSSDTQYF	TGTGCCAGCAGCGTAGCTGGAAGCGGGAGTTCAGATACGCAGTATTTT
TRBV4-2	NA	TRBD2	TRBJ2-2	CASSLLAGEDTGELFF	TGTGCCAGCAGCCTCTTAGCGGGAGAGGACACCGGGGAGCTGTTTTTT
TRBV11-2	NA	TRBD2	TRBJ2-7	CASSPSGGYYEQYF	TGTGCCAGCAGTCCTAGCGGGGGTTACTACGAGCAGTACTTC
TRBV11-1	NA	NA	TRBJ1-1	CASSLETGREAFF	TGTGCCAGCAGCTTAGAGACAGGACGTGAAGCTTTCTTT
TRBV5-1	NA	TRBD2	TRBJ2-5	CASSLMSGIGETQYF	TGCGCCAGCAGCTTGATGAGCGGGATTGGAGAGACCCAGTACTTC
TRBV9	NA	TRBD2	TRBJ2-3	CASSGAAGGPTDTQYF	TGTGCCAGCAGCGGGGCAGCGGGGGGTCCCACAGATACGCAGTATTTT
TRBV9	NA	TRBD2	TRBJ2-1	CASSATALAGGTYNEQFF	TGTGCCAGCAGCGCAACCGCCCTAGCGGGAGGGACCTACAATGAGCAGTTCTTC
TRBV4-1	few	TRBD1	TRBJ2-7	CASSLGQGPSYEQYF	TGCGCCAGCAGCCTCGGACAGGGCCCCTCCTACGAGCAGTACTTC
TRBV5-1	NA	NA	TRBJ1-2	CASSPGGLRVNYGYTF	TGCGCCAGCAGCCCCGGGGGGCTCCGCGTTAACTATGGCTACACCTTC
TRBV6-5	NA	TRBD2	TRBJ2-1	CASRLAGVGYNEQFF	TGTGCCAGCAGGCTAGCGGGAGTTGGTTACAATGAGCAGTTCTTC
TRBV6-6	NA	NA	TRBJ2-3	CASSYSAGADTQYF	TGTGCCAGCAGTTACTCTGCCGGGGCAGATACGCAGTATTTT
TRBV19	few	TRBD2	TRBJ2-1	CASRTSGRAGEQFF	TGTGCCAGTCGAACTAGCGGGAGGGCCGGAGAGCAGTTCTTC
TRBV6-1	NA	NA	TRBJ1-2	CASSEALQGGGYTF	TGTGCCAGCAGTGAAGCGCTACAGGGTGGAGGCTACACCTTC
TRBV7-2	NA	TRBD2	TRBJ2-1	CASSLAREGRNEQFF	TGTGCCAGCAGCTTAGCGCGGGAGGGCCGGAATGAGCAGTTCTTC
TRBV15	NA	NA	TRBJ1-3	CATSRQIGNTIYF	TGTGCCACCAGCAGACAAATCGGAAACACCATATATTTT
TRBV5-1	few	NA	TRBJ2-7	CASSAGQPQSEQYF	TGCGCCAGCAGCGCGGGACAGCCCCAATCCGAGCAGTACTTC
TRBV19	NA	TRBD2	TRBJ2-1	CASRPLTGGSDEQFF	TGTGCCAGTCGCCCGCTAACGGGAGGGTCGGATGAGCAGTTCTTC
TRBV28	few	NA	TRBJ2-7	CASSSLPVGIEYF	TGTGCCAGCAGTTCCCTCCCCGTCGGGATCGAGTACTTC
TRBV29-1	few	NA	TRBJ1-1	CSAVQQVSNTEAFF	TGCAGCGCCGTACAACAGGTGTCGAACACTGAAGCTTTCTTT
TRBV5-1	few	NA	TRBJ2-1	CASTETPTSYNEQFF	TGCGCCAGCACCGAGACTCCAACCTCCTACAATGAGCAGTTCTTC
TRBV18	NA	NA	TRBJ2-3	CASTRGLTTTDTQYF	TGTGCCAGCACAAGGGGCCTCACCACCACAGATACGCAGTATTTT
TRBV7-2	NA	TRBD1	TRBJ2-7	CASSFDRGHSYEQYF	TGTGCCAGCAGCTTTGACAGGGGACACTCCTACGAGCAGTACTTC
TRBV6-5	NA	TRBD1	TRBJ1-2	CASSYSRTGEHGYTF	TGTGCCAGCAGTTACTCTCGGACAGGGGAGCATGGCTACACCTTC
TRBV29-1	NA	TRBD1	TRBJ2-7	CSVRQGVDEQYF	TGCAGCGTAAGACAGGGAGTAGACGAGCAGTACTTC
TRBV9	NA	TRBD2	TRBJ2-2	CASSVALAGNTGELFF	TGTGCCAGCAGCGTAGCACTAGCGGGTAACACCGGGGAGCTGTTTTTT
TRBV7-9	NA	NA	TRBJ1-6	CATCPGEGSPLHF	TGTGCCACCTGCCCCGGAGAAGGTTCACCCCTCCACTTT
TRBV30	few	NA	TRBJ1-2	CARRSDGDYGYTF	TGTGCGCGGAGGTCCGACGGGGACTATGGCTACACCTTC
TRBV5-6	NA	TRBD2	TRBJ2-1	CASSRTSGYNEQFF	TGTGCCAGCAGCCGGACTAGCGGGTACAATGAGCAGTTCTTC
TRBV19	few	TRBD1	TRBJ2-1	CASSIQGAGAYNEQFF	TGTGCCAGTAGTATTCAGGGGGCAGGGGCCTACAATGAGCAGTTCTTC
TRBV5-1	few	TRBD1	TRBJ2-7	CASSNDRDEQYF	TGCGCCAGCAGCAATGACAGGGACGAGCAGTACTTC
TRBV19	NA	NA	TRBJ1-4	CASSITGTDEKLFF	TGTGCCAGTAGTATAACAGGAACGGATGAAAAACTGTTTTTT